Shown below are 25 T cell receptor beta chains from a single sample sequenced in a study of regulatory T cells in long-lasting Graves disease. Time point reported: persistent/refractory GD, antithyroid drugs over 5 years with positive TRAb. PBMC RNA was the source of the TCR library. With iRepertoire HTBI primers and Arm-PCR of CDR3 regions, TCR beta libraries were built. Each CDR3 protein gets one entry after TCRdb re-called the multiplex PCR reads with MiXCR. The repertoire holds roughly 400,000 distinct CDR3 sequences, with 21% as singletons. The sequencing here drew on peripheral blood mononuclear cells (PBMCs), taken when the disease was refractory, from a patient treated with antithyroid drugs. The receptor set was obtained from a female donor with Graves disease.

In the case of this clonotype: This may be a read error, as it is one base from a much larger clone. The chain is built from TRBV15 and TRBJ2-2, with D perhaps matching TRBD1 (6 bases). Looked up from germline, CDR1 is LNHNV and CDR2 is YYDKDF (reference sequence). The ends were cut back, 7 bases at V and 0 bases at J, with 9 bases in the middle. The CDR3 length is 14 residues. CDR3 sequence reads: CATKRGTNTGELFF. Here the CDR3 DNA reads TGTGCCACCAAGAGGGGGACGAACACCGGGGAGCTGTTTTTT.

The V and J genes are TRBV19 and TRBJ2-1, with 11 bases that match TRBD2. The ends lost 3 bases at V and 2 bases at J; junction bases unmatched: 6. Looked up from germline, CDR1 is LNHDA and CDR2 is SQIVND (reference sequence). This CDR3 contains 17 residues. CDR3 sequence (DNA): TGTGCCAGTAGTATGAAGGGACTAGCGGTCACCTACAATGAGCAGTTCTTC. Its protein is CASSMKGLAVTYNEQFF.

This clonotype was recorded a few times. The chain employs TRBV19 and TRBJ2-4; D not resolved. The V end lost 5 bases, the J end lost 1 base, and 9 bases lay between the germline ends. Germline V gene lookup returns CDR1 LNHDA and CDR2 SQIVND (reference sequence). This CDR3 contains 14 residues. CDR3 residues: CASSGSRAKNIQYF. The CDR3 nucleotides read TGTGCCAGTAGTGGCAGTCGGGCCAAAAACATTCAGTACTTC.

This clonotype was counted ten times or more. This chain connects TRBV10-3 to TRBJ2-5; D is unresolved. The CDR3 length is 14 residues. Trimming cost V 8 bases and J 5 bases, with 18 bases left between them. CDR1 and CDR2 (germline): ENHRY, SYGVKD. CDR3 DNA: TGTGCCATCTCCCCTCTCGGGCCAGAGGAGACCCAGTACTTC. Translated, it gives CAISPLGPEETQYF.

This clonotype was recorded at least ten times. V usage is TRBV12-3 or TRBV12-4 and J usage is TRBJ1-4; 7 bases are a match to TRBD1. Trimming cost V 6 bases and J 5 bases; bases outside gene matches: 6. This CDR3 has 14 residues. The CDR3 here is CASRMTGKNEKLFF. The CDR3 DNA sequence: TGTGCCAGCAGAATGACAGGGAAAAATGAAAAACTGTTTTTT.

In nucleotides, the CDR3 is TGCGCCAGCAGCTTATCGTGGGACACCCAATTCGAGCAGTACTTC. It specifies CASSLSWDTQFEQYF. This rearrangement joins TRBV4-1 to TRBJ2-7, with D possibly being TRBD1 (6 bases). Germline lookup yields CDR1 MGHRA and CDR2 YSYEKL. The CDR3 is 15 amino acids. Trimming removed 5 bases from V and 6 bases from J, with 20 bases in between.

In this sample, this clonotype turned up many times. J is TRBJ1-6 and V is TRBV28, with D possibly being TRBD1 (5 bases). Trimming removed 5 bases from V and 8 bases from J, with 22 bases in between. The germline V gene has CDR1 MDHEN and CDR2 SYDVKM. The CDR3 totals 17 residues. In nucleotides, the CDR3 is TGTGCCAGCAGTCGGGACTACCTGAACCCGCCGGATTCACCCCTCCACTTT. Its protein is CASSRDYLNPPDSPLHF. The whole variable domain, filled in from reference TRBV28 and TRBJ1-6, reads DVKVTQSSRYLVKRTGEKVFLECVQDMDHENMFWYRQDPGLGLRLIYFSYDVKMKEKGDIPEGYSVSREKKERFSLILESASTNQTSMYLCASSRDYLNPPDSPLHFGNGTRLTVT.

Ten or more counts support this clonotype. The chain couples TRBV6-1 to TRBJ2-1; D unresolved. The ends were cut back, 3 bases at V and 5 bases at J, with 11 bases in the middle. This CDR3 spans 14 amino acids. Germline V CDR1 and CDR2: MNHNS, SASEGT. The CDR3 loop reads CASSEYWRHNEQFF. Written as DNA, the CDR3 is TGTGCCAGCAGTGAGTATTGGCGCCACAATGAGCAGTTCTTC.

The rearrangement uses TRBV6-4 and TRBJ2-3; 11 bases are shared with TRBD2. Unmatched junction bases numbered 4, after V lost 1 base and J lost 4 bases. CDR3 length: 16 amino acids. Per the germline V gene, CDR1 is MRHNA and CDR2 is SNTAGT. CDR3 in DNA: TGTGCCAGCAGTGACTTACTAGCGGGAGCTGCAGATACGCAGTATTTT. Translation: CASSDLLAGAADTQYF.

At least ten counts were recorded for this clonotype. The rearrangement uses TRBV28 and TRBJ2-2; no definite D call. Germline lookup yields CDR1 MDHEN and CDR2 SYDVKM. Trimming took 2 bases from V and 2 from J, leaving 6 bases between them. This CDR3 region has 14 residues. CDR3 DNA sequence: TGTGCCAGCAGTTTAAGGGTTAACACCGGGGAGCTGTTTTTT. Its translation is CASSLRVNTGELFF.

The table lists this clonotype with many counts. The V and J genes are TRBV6-1 and TRBJ2-7, with 10 bases aligning to TRBD2. CDR3 length equals 14 residues. Germline V gene data show CDR1 as MNHNS and CDR2 as SASEGT. J gave up 4 bases and V 5 bases, and 5 bases lay outside the gene matches. In nucleotides, the CDR3 is TGTGCCAGCAGTACAACTAGCGGGATTTACGAGCAGTACTTC. Its protein product is CASSTTSGIYEQYF.

Only a few counts were recorded for this clonotype. With a much larger clone just one base away, this may be a read error. The chain couples TRBV28 to TRBJ2-5; 11 nucleotides align to TRBD2. The CDR3 has 16 residues. Germline V gene lookup returns CDR1 MDHEN and CDR2 SYDVKM. The CDR3 region has the DNA TGTGCCGGCAGTTTATTGACTAGCGGGATGGGTTTGACCCAGTACTTC. Amino acids: CAGSLLTSGMGLTQYF.

The chain couples TRBV2 to TRBJ2-7, with D possibly matching TRBD2 (5 bases). The J call may be in error: the DNA end matches TRBJ2-3 better. Germline CDR1 SNHLY, CDR2 FYNNEI. This CDR3 has 13 residues. The CDR3 nucleotides read TGTGCCAGCAGCTCCCTTACTAGAGATACGCAGTATTTT. This sequence encodes CASSSLTRDTQYF.

The chain has TRBV4-1 and TRBJ1-5; perhaps TRBD1 as D (6 bases). CDR1 and CDR2 from the germline V gene are MGHRA and YSYEKL. CDR3 length: 16 residues. V was trimmed by 2 bases and J by 2 bases, leaving 13 bases between them. The CDR3 sequence is CASSQIQGGGNQPQHF. The CDR3 nucleotides read TGCGCCAGCAGCCAAATACAGGGTGGAGGCAATCAGCCCCAGCATTTT.

Ten or more counts support this clonotype. This rearrangement joins TRBV20-1 to TRBJ2-2, with D unresolved. CDR3 length: 15 amino acids. Trimming stripped 6 bases from V and 1 base from J, with 15 bases between. Germline V gene lookup returns CDR1 DFQATT and CDR2 SNEGSKA (reference sequence). This chain's CDR3 is CSALAVLMNTGELFF. DNA of the CDR3: TGCAGTGCCCTGGCCGTTTTGATGAACACCGGGGAGCTGTTTTTT.

This clonotype was seen repeatedly, ten times or more. The J gene is TRBJ2-5, the V gene TRBV6-1; 9 bases line up with TRBD1. The CDR3 runs to 15 residues. The V and J ends lost 5 bases and 5 bases, in that order; junction bases with no gene match: 9. CDR1 and CDR2 from the germline V gene are MNHNS and SASEGT. CDR3 in amino acids: CASSNPGQGAETQYF. Here the CDR3 DNA reads TGTGCCAGCAGTAACCCGGGACAGGGCGCGGAGACCCAGTACTTC.

This clonotype was counted many times. The V and J genes are TRBV28 and TRBJ2-7; no firm D call. Per the germline V gene, CDR1 is MDHEN and CDR2 is SYDVKM. This CDR3 spans 11 amino acids. V was shortened by 3 bases and J by 7 bases, with 7 bases between the two germline ends. In DNA, the CDR3 is TGTGCCAGCAGTTTGGCGCGGGAGCAGTACTTC. Translation gives CASSLAREQYF. Using reference TRBV28 and TRBJ2-7 for the parts outside the CDR3, the full variable domain is DVKVTQSSRYLVKRTGEKVFLECVQDMDHENMFWYRQDPGLGLRLIYFSYDVKMKEKGDIPEGYSVSREKKERFSLILESASTNQTSMYLCASSLAREQYFGPGTRLTVT.

This clonotype was seen a few times. The rearrangement links TRBV6-2 or TRBV6-3 to TRBJ2-7; TRBD2 agrees at 13 bases. CDR1 and CDR2 (germline): MNHEY, SVGEGT. J gave up 4 bases and V 4 bases, and 7 bases lay outside the gene matches. CDR3 length equals 16 residues. CDR3: CASSWTSGRSVYEQYF. The CDR3 nucleotides read TGTGCCAGCAGTTGGACTAGCGGGAGATCGGTGTACGAGCAGTACTTC.

This clonotype was seen ten or more times. The rearrangement uses TRBV20-1 and TRBJ2-7; D is uncertain. CDR3 length: 10 residues. The germline V gene has CDR1 DFQATT and CDR2 SNEGSKA (reference sequence). Between the trimmed V and J ends, which lost 3 bases and 5 bases, there was a span of 5 bases. In DNA form, the CDR3 reads TGCAGTGCTAGGCACGACGAGCAGTACTTC. Protein sequence: CSARHDEQYF.

V usage is TRBV18 and J usage is TRBJ2-3; no reliable D call. The germline V gene encodes CDR1 KGHSH and CDR2 LQKENI. Trimming took off 8 bases at V and 0 bases at J, with 9 bases between the two ends. This CDR3 is 13 amino acids long. As DNA, the CDR3 is TGTGCCAGCAGCCCTCCCAGCACAGATACGCAGTATTTT. Its protein product is CASSPPSTDTQYF. The variable domain in full, completed from reference TRBV18 and TRBJ2-3, reads NAGVMQNPRHLVRRRGQEARLRCSPMKGHSHVYWYRQLPEEGLKFMVYLQKENIIDESGMPKERFSAEFPKEGPSILRIQQVVRGDSAAYFCASSPPSTDTQYFGPGTRLTVL.

This clonotype occurred a few times. The V call is TRBV12-3 or TRBV12-4, the J call TRBJ2-2; 9 nucleotides line up with TRBD1. The CDR3 extends over 17 amino acids. The V gene end was trimmed by 5 bases and the J gene end by 6 bases; junction bases not matched to a gene: 13. CDR3: CASSVYLRDRVPGELFF. In DNA, the CDR3 is TGTGCCAGCAGTGTGTATCTGCGGGACAGGGTCCCCGGGGAGCTGTTTTTT.

In its sample, this clonotype was seen a few times. The genes are TRBV6-5 and TRBJ2-7, with TRBD2 matching over 7 bases. Germline V gene lookup returns CDR1 MNHEY and CDR2 SVGAGI. The CDR3 spans 16 residues. The J segment lost 0 bases and the V segment lost 4 bases, leaving 9 bases of the junction unmatched. The CDR3 coding sequence is TGTGCCAGCAGTTCCCCGCGGGGGAGACTCTCCTACGAGCAGTACTTC. Translated: CASSSPRGRLSYEQYF.

This clonotype has just a few counts. The V gene is TRBV20-1, the J gene TRBJ2-5, with TRBD2 identical over 11 bases. The germline V gene encodes CDR1 DFQATT and CDR2 SNEGSKA (reference sequence). V was pared by 2 bases and J by 2 bases, with 4 bases of the junction left unmatched. The CDR3 runs to 15 residues. The CDR3 DNA is TGCAGTGCTAGATCCGGGACTAGCGGACAAGAGACCCAGTACTTC. This gives the protein CSARSGTSGQETQYF.

A few counts support this clonotype. The chain couples TRBV5-1 to TRBJ2-3; the D gene is possibly TRBD2 (6 bases). The ends were cut back, 2 bases at V and 1 base at J, with 8 bases in the middle. CDR3 length equals 14 residues. In germline, CDR1 is SGHRS, CDR2 YFSETQ. The CDR3 DNA reads as TGCGCCAGCAGCTTAGGCGGGGGCACAGATACGCAGTATTTT. Protein: CASSLGGGTDTQYF.

This clonotype has at least ten counts. This chain links TRBV28 with TRBJ2-7; the D call may be TRBD1 or TRBD2 (5 bases each). CDR1 and CDR2 from the germline V gene are MDHEN and SYDVKM. The CDR3 is made up of 14 amino acids. V lost 5 bases, J lost 7 bases, and 18 bases lay in between. The CDR3 DNA follows: TGTGCCAGCAGTCCCCGGGACCCTAGTAGTGAGCAGTACTTC. This sequence encodes CASSPRDPSSEQYF.